This TCR beta chain was recorded in a study of cytomegalovirus exposure and HLA in healthy donors. PCR was performed using 60 Vbeta and 13 Jbeta primers. Assay: immunoSEQ multiplex PCR; the TCRdb copy retains only in-frame clones and omits some. The sample includes some 65,000 clones, approximately 60% of them seen just once. Germline loops: CDR1 SGHNT, CDR2 YYREEE (reference sequence). V lost 4 bases and J lost 2, with 9 bases in between. This CDR3 is 13 amino acids long. Unrecorded immune exposures were likely, despite nominal health at sampling. The receptor comes from a man aged 25-45 years in good health and CMV-seronegative. The sequenced material came from PBMCs. V usage is TRBV5-4 and J usage is TRBJ2-5; tentatively, D is TRBD2 (6 bases). The CDR3 DNA is TGTGCCAGCAGCGCGGGGCCGCAAGAGACCCAGTACTTC. Translating it yields CASSAGPQETQYF.